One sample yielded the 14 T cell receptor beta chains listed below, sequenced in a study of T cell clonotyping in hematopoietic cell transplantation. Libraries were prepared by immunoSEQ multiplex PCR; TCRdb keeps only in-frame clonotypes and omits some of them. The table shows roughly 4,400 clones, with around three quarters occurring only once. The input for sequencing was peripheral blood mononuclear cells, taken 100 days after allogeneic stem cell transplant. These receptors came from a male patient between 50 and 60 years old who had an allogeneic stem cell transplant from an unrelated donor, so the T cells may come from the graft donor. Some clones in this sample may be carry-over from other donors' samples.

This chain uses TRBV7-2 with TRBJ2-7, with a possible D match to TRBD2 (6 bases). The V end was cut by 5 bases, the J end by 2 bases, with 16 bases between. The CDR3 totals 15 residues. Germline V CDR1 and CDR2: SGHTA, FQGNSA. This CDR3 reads CASSPGLTRTYEQYF. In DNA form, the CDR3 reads TGTGCCAGCAGCCCAGGACTAACCAGAACCTACGAGCAGTACTTC.

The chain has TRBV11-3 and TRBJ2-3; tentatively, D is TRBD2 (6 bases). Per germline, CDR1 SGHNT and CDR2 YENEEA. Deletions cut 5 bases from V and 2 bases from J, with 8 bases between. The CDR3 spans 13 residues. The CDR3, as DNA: TGTGCCAGCAGCGGAGGGGCCACAGATACGCAGTATTTT. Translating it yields CASSGGATDTQYF.

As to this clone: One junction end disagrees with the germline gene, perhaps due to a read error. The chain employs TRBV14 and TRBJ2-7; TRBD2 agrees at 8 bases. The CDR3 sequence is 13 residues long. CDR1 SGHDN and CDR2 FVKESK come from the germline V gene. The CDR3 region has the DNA TGTGCCAGCAGCCAAGTGGGAGGGCGGGAGGCGGACTTC. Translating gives CASSQVGGREADF.

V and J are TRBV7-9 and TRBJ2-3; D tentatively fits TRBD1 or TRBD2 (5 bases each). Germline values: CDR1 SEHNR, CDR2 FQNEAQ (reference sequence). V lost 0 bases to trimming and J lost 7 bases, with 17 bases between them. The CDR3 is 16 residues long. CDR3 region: CASSLAKGPDSYTQYF. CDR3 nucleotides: TGTGCCAGCAGCTTAGCGAAGGGACCGGACTCATATACGCAGTATTTT.

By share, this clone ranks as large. CDR3 in DNA: TGTGCCAGCAGCCAAGGTTCGGAGGGCCCCGCAGATACGCAGTATTTT. Translating it yields CASSQGSEGPADTQYF. The J gene is TRBJ2-3, the V gene TRBV4-2; a weak D match, TRBD2 (6 bases). Germline V gene lookup returns CDR1 LGHNA and CDR2 YNFKEQ. Trimming shortened V by 1 base and J by 4 bases, and 15 bases separated the two germline ends. There are 16 residues in the CDR3.

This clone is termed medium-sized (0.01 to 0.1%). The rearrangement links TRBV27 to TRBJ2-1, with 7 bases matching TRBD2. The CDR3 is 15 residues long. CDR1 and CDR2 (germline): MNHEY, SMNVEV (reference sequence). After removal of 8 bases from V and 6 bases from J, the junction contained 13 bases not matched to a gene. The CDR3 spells CASGAGTNTRNEQFF. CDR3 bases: TGTGCCAGCGGGGCCGGGACTAACACCCGCAATGAGCAGTTCTTC.

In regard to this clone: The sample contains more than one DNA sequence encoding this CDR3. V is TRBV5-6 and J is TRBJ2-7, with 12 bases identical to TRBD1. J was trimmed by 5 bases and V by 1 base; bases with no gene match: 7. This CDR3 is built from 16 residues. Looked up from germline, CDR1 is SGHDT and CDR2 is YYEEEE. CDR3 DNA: TGTGCCAGCAGCTTGCCGGGACAGGGGGCGCGAAACGAGCAGTACTTC. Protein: CASSLPGQGARNEQYF.

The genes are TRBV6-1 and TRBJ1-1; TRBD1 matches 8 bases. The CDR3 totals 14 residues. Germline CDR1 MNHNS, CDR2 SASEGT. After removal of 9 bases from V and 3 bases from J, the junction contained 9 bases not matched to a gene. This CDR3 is CASQRDRSDTEAFF. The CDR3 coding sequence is TGTGCCAGTCAAAGGGACAGGTCGGACACTGAAGCTTTCTTT.

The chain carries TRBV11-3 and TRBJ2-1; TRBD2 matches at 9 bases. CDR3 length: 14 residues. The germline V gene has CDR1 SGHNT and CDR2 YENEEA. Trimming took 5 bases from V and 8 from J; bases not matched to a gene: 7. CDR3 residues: CASSKRLAVHEQFF. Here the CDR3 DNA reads TGTGCCAGCAGCAAAAGACTAGCGGTCCATGAGCAGTTCTTC.

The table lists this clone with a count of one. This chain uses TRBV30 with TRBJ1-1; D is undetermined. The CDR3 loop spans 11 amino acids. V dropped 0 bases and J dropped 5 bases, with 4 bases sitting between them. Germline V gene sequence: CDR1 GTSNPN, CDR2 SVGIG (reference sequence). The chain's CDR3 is CAWSVQTEAFF. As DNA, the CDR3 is TGTGCCTGGAGTGTACAGACTGAAGCTTTCTTT.

Here the CDR3 DNA reads TGCGCCAGCAGCTTAAGGACAGGGGGCACGGGGGTTGAAGCTTTCTTT. Amino acids: CASSLRTGGTGVEAFF. The chain carries TRBV5-1 and TRBJ1-1; 11 positions match TRBD1. V gave up 2 bases and J gave up 7 bases; unmatched junction bases: 10. This CDR3 spans 16 amino acids. The germline V gene has CDR1 SGHRS and CDR2 YFSETQ.

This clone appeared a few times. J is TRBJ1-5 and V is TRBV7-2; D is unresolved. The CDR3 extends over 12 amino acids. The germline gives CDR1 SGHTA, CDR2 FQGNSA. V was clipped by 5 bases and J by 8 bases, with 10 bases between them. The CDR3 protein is CASSAFKEPQHF. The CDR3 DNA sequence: TGTGCCAGCAGCGCCTTTAAGGAGCCCCAGCATTTT.

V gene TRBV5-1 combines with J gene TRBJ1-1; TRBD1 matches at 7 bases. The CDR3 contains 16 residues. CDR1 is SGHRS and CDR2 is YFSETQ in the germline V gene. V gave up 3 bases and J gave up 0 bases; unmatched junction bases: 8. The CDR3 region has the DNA TGCGCCAGCAGCTGGGCCCGGACAGGTGTGAACACTGAAGCTTTCTTT. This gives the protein CASSWARTGVNTEAFF. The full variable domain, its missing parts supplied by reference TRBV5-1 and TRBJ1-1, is KAGVTQTPRYLIKTRGQQVTLSCSPISGHRSVSWYQQTPGQGLQFLFEYFSETQRNKGNFPGRFSGRQFSNSRSEMNVSTLELGDSALYLCASSWARTGVNTEAFFGQGTRLTVV.

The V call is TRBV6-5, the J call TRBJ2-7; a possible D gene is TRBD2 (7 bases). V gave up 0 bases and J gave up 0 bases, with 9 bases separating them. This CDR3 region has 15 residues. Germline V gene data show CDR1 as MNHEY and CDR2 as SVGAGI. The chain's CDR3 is CASSYSGGGSYEQYF. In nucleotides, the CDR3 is TGTGCCAGCAGTTACTCGGGAGGGGGCTCCTACGAGCAGTACTTC.